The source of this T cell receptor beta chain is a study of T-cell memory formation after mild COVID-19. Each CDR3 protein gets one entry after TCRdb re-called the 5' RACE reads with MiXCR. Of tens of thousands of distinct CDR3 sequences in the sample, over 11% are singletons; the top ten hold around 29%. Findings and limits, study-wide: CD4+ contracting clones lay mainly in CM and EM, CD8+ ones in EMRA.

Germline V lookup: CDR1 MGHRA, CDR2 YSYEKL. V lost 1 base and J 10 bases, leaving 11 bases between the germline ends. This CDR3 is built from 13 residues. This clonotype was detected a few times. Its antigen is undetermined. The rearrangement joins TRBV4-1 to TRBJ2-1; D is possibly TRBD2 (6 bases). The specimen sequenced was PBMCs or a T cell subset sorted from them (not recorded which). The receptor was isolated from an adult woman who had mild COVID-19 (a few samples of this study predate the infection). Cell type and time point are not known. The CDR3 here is CASSQVRLEEQFF. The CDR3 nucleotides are TGCGCCAGCAGCCAAGTTAGACTAGAAGAGCAGTTCTTC.